What follows are 6 T cell receptor beta chains derived from one specimen sequenced in a study of T-cell memory formation after mild COVID-19. TCRdb re-analysed the 5' RACE reads in MiXCR, keeping a single row per CDR3 protein. The sample yields tens of thousands of distinct CDR3 sequences, over 6.5% seen once. The sequenced sample was PBMCs or a T cell subset sorted from them (not recorded which). Source of these receptors: a man between 18 and 35 years old who had mild COVID-19 (a few samples of this study predate the infection). Cell type and time point are not known.

The genes are TRBV7-9 and TRBJ2-7; maybe TRBD2 (6 bases). The V and J ends lost 4 bases and 6 bases respectively, with 16 bases between them. The germline V gene has CDR1 SEHNR and CDR2 FQNEAQ (reference sequence). The CDR3 has 14 residues. The CDR3 DNA follows: TGTGCCAGCAGCTCGAGTCGCGGGGTTGGCGAGCAGTACGTC. It is translated as CASSSSRGVGEQYV.

This clonotype was recorded a few times. CDR3 DNA sequence: TGTGCCAGCAGCTACAACAGGAAAACGGTGGATACGCAGTATTTT. It yields the protein CASSYNRKTVDTQYF. The J gene is TRBJ2-3, the V gene TRBV11-2; D is perhaps TRBD1 (5 bases). Trimming shortened V by 4 bases and J by 6 bases, and 17 bases separated the two germline ends. This CDR3 comprises 15 residues. Germline CDR1 and CDR2: SGHAT and FQNNGV.

There are many counts of this clonotype. This sequence joins TRBV4-2 and TRBJ2-4; D possibly corresponds to TRBD2 (5 bases). Looked up from germline, CDR1 is LGHNA and CDR2 is YNFKEQ. With 2 bases removed from V and 9 bases from J, the gap between germline ends came to 26 bases. This CDR3 contains 18 residues. CDR3 nucleotides: TGTGCCAGCAGCCAACGAAAGGGTGAGGGTTGGAACGGCGGCATTCAGTACTTC. Translated, it gives CASSQRKGEGWNGGIQYF.

A remark on this clonotype: Its ends do not fully match the called genes, so a read error is possible. The chain has TRBV4-2 and TRBJ2-5, with D unclear. This CDR3 is 13 amino acids long. In germline, CDR1 is LGHNA, CDR2 YNFKEQ. CDR3 nucleotide sequence: TGTGCCAGCAGCCAAGATCCACAAGGGACCCAGTACTTC. Protein: CASSQDPQGTQYF.

This clonotype was counted between two and nine times. The chain recombines TRBV5-1 with TRBJ1-1; D is perhaps TRBD1 (5 bases). The CDR3 spans 14 residues. Germline CDR1 is SGHRS and CDR2 is YFSETQ. The V and J ends lost 5 bases and 0 bases respectively, with 11 bases between them. The CDR3 nucleotides read TGCGCCAGCAGACCCGACAGCATGAACACTGAAGCTTTCTTT. Protein: CASRPDSMNTEAFF.

This clonotype was found many times. The rearrangement links TRBV7-2 to TRBJ1-6; weak D call: TRBD1 (5 bases). The CDR3 contains 14 residues. The V gene lost 5 bases and the J gene lost 7 bases, with 12 bases spanning the gap. From germline, CDR1 is SGHTA and CDR2 FQGNSA. The CDR3 loop reads CASSQVRANSPLHF. CDR3 sequence (DNA): TGTGCCAGCAGCCAGGTCAGGGCAAATTCACCCCTCCACTTT.